This T cell receptor beta chain was sequenced during a study of shared clonotypes between healthy human individuals. Only in-frame clones appear in the TCRdb table, and some are missing; sequencing was by immunoSEQ multiplex PCR. The sample yields more than 2,000,000 clones, around nine tenths seen once. This clone was found once. CDR1 is SGDLS, CDR2 YYNGEE, per germline. With 0 bases removed from V and 4 bases from J, the gap between germline ends came to 13 bases. This CDR3 has 15 amino acids. The sample was naive CD4+ T cells sorted from blood. Subset described: CD45RA+ positively selected. The chain has TRBV9 and TRBJ1-2, with D possibly TRBD1 on 5 matching bases. The clonotype was recovered from a man between 18 and 35 years old in good health. CDR3 residues: CASSVAHDSLYGYTF. The CDR3 DNA follows: TGTGCCAGCAGCGTAGCTCATGACAGCCTCTATGGCTACACCTTC.